This T cell receptor (beta chain) appears in the sequencing data of a study of T cells in Graves' hyperthyroidism and ophthalmopathy. Study-level findings and limits: Most thyroid clonotypes with frequency above 0.001 were detected in blood.

Amplified regions were TCR beta CDR3 sequences from RNA transcripts. First-round RT-PCR targeting the TCR CDR3 was performed with the HTBI primer set. TCRdb processed the multiplex PCR reads anew with MiXCR; each CDR3 protein has one entry. Altogether roughly 380,000 distinct CDR3 sequences are present, roughly 14% being singletons, with the ten largest covering about a fifth. CDR1 and CDR2 from the germline V gene are KGHSY and FQNENV. The CDR3 is 16 residues long. This clonotype was recorded a few times. As yet, its antigen is unknown. Its ends do not fully match the called genes, so a read error is possible.

The source is a man aged 30-40 years with Graves' hyperthyroidism that later progressed to Graves' ophthalmopathy. Input material: blood. This sequence joins TRBV16 and TRBJ1-2, with TRBD1 identical over 7 bases. CDR3 DNA sequence: TGTGCCAGCACCCAAAGGGACAGTAGGTTCGGCTATGGCTACACCTTC. This encodes CASTQRDSRFGYGYTF.